This T cell receptor (beta chain) was retrieved from a study of T cells in Graves' hyperthyroidism and ophthalmopathy. The CDR3 spans 16 residues. Per germline, CDR1 SGHAT and CDR2 FQNNGV. V was cut by 1 base and J by 1 base, with 10 bases left in between. RNA transcripts were the template for amplifying TCR beta CDR3 regions. The HTBI primer set drove a first-round RT-PCR of the TCR CDR3. TCRdb reprocessed the multiplex PCR reads with MiXCR, giving one entry per CDR3 protein. Among fewer than 750,000 distinct CDR3 sequences, about 15% were seen once, and the ten largest hold 3.5% to 4.5%. Patients with uncontrolled infections, other autoimmune diseases, pregnancy or lactation were excluded. The sample holds many counts of this clonotype.

The chain combines TRBV11-2 with TRBJ2-2; D gene unclear. Material for sequencing was blood. This sequence was found in a woman aged 40 to 50 with Graves' ophthalmopathy. CDR3 nucleotide sequence: TGTGCCAGCAGCTTAGTGTCGGCGAAGAACACCGGGGAGCTGTTTTTT. This sequence encodes CASSLVSAKNTGELFF.